The 21 T cell receptor beta chains reported below all come from one sample, sequenced in a study of PD-L1 blockade in urothelial cancer. Time point indicated: pretreatment peripheral blood. Assay: immunoSEQ multiplex PCR; the TCRdb copy retains only in-frame clones and omits some. The sample gives 35,000 to 50,000 clones, more than 70% of which show up once; under 20% is in the top ten. The material was PBMCs, obtained around atezolizumab (anti-PD-L1) treatment. The source of these receptors is a man in his 60s with urothelial cancer.

The chain links TRBV28 to TRBJ2-1; possible D gene TRBD2, 6 bases. Germline V gene data show CDR1 as MDHEN and CDR2 as SYDVKM. V was cut by 6 bases and J by 6 bases, with 9 bases left in between. The CDR3 runs to 12 residues. The CDR3 sequence is CASSGGPNEQFF. The CDR3 coding sequence is TGTGCCAGCAGCGGGGGTCCCAATGAGCAGTTCTTC.

The J gene is TRBJ2-3, the V gene TRBV25-1, with TRBD2 matching 8 bases. The V and J ends lost 1 base and 7 bases, in that order; junction bases with no gene match: 7. The CDR3 runs 15 residues. The germline V gene encodes CDR1 MGHDK and CDR2 SYGVNS. The CDR3 nucleotides read TGTGCCAGCAGTGAATGGAGCGGCGGGGGGAATACGCAGTATTTT. The encoded protein is CASSEWSGGGNTQYF.

The V gene is TRBV10-3, the J gene TRBJ2-2, with D possibly TRBD1 on 6 matching bases. V gave up 6 bases and J gave up 7 bases, with 24 bases separating them. CDR1 ENHRY and CDR2 SYGVKD come from the germline V gene. CDR3 size: 17 residues. CDR3 in DNA: TGTGCCATCAGGACAGGCCGTGAACACCGTGGTCACGGGGAGCTGTTTTTT. Translating gives CAIRTGREHRGHGELFF.

V usage is TRBV29-1 and J usage is TRBJ2-2; 11 bases are a match to TRBD1. The germline V gene has CDR1 SQVTM and CDR2 ANQGSEA. The CDR3 sequence is 14 residues long. J gave up 7 bases and V 6 bases, and 7 bases lay outside the gene matches. The CDR3 coding sequence is TGCAGCGTCGCCGTCGGGACAGGGGGCGGGGAGCTGTTTTTT. Protein: CSVAVGTGGGELFF.

The CDR3 loop is CASSIVRRDQETQYF. The CDR3 region has the DNA TGTGCCAGTAGTATAGTTCGGAGGGACCAAGAGACCCAGTACTTC. The rearrangement links TRBV19 to TRBJ2-5; a weak D match, TRBD2 (6 bases). Germline CDR1 and CDR2: LNHDA and SQIVND (reference sequence). V was clipped by 1 base and J by 0 bases, with 9 bases between them. The CDR3 has 15 amino acids.

The chain couples TRBV28 to TRBJ1-1; D remains unclear. Germline V gene lookup returns CDR1 MDHEN and CDR2 SYDVKM. The CDR3 sequence is 12 residues long. Trimming left V 6 bases short and J 4 bases short, with 9 bases between. This CDR3 is CASRPRVTEAFF. For the CDR3, the DNA is TGTGCCAGCAGACCCCGGGTCACTGAAGCTTTCTTT. The full variable domain, with the rest looked up from reference TRBV28 and TRBJ1-1, is DVKVTQSSRYLVKRTGEKVFLECVQDMDHENMFWYRQDPGLGLRLIYFSYDVKMKEKGDIPEGYSVSREKKERFSLILESASTNQTSMYLCASRPRVTEAFFGQGTRLTVV.

V and J are TRBV19 and TRBJ1-5; weak D call: TRBD1 (6 bases). CDR3 length: 12 amino acids. Germline loops: CDR1 LNHDA, CDR2 SQIVND (reference sequence). Trimming removed 10 bases at V and 4 bases at J, with 11 bases between. CDR3 protein: CATQGPNQPQHF. The DNA of the CDR3 is TGTGCCACCCAGGGGCCAAATCAGCCCCAGCATTTT.

The genes are TRBV19 and TRBJ1-1, with 8 bases lining up with TRBD1. V lost 0 bases, J lost 3 bases, and 0 bases stayed unmatched. The CDR3 sequence is 14 residues long. The germline V gene has CDR1 LNHDA and CDR2 SQIVND (reference sequence). CDR3 residues: CASSIETGDTEAFF. In DNA, the CDR3 is TGTGCCAGTAGTATAGAGACAGGGGACACTGAAGCTTTCTTT. Combining the CDR3 with reference TRBV19 and TRBJ1-1 gives the whole variable domain DGGITQSPKYLFRKEGQNVTLSCEQNLNHDAMYWYRQDPGQGLRLIYYSQIVNDFQKGDIAEGYSVSREKKESFPLTVTSAQKNPTAFYLCASSIETGDTEAFFGQGTRLTVV.

The chain has TRBV21-1 and TRBJ1-2; the table names TRBD1, a call not compared with the DNA. TRBV21-1 is labeled a pseudogene. The CDR3 has 15 residues. The CDR3 DNA follows: TGTGCCCCCAAACCGGCAGGGGGAATTCCCTATGGCTACACCTTC. It codes for CAPKPAGGIPYGYTF.

The V and J genes are TRBV19 and TRBJ2-7; the D is unclear. Per the germline V gene, CDR1 is LNHDA and CDR2 is SQIVND (reference sequence). Between the trimmed V and J ends, which lost 5 bases and 4 bases, there was a span of 12 bases. CDR3 length: 13 residues. CDR3 nucleotide sequence: TGTGCCAGTAGTTGGCGGTTAAGGTACGAGCAGTACTTC. Encoded protein: CASSWRLRYEQYF.

V is TRBV28 and J is TRBJ2-3; a possible D gene is TRBD1 (6 bases). CDR1 and CDR2 from the germline V gene are MDHEN and SYDVKM. The CDR3 loop spans 13 amino acids. Trimming removed 11 bases from V and 3 bases from J, with 15 bases in between. CDR3 DNA: TGTGCCGGGTCGACAGGCGCTACAGATACGCAGTATTTT. It specifies CAGSTGATDTQYF.

The V call is TRBV5-4, the J call TRBJ2-7, with 7 bases that match TRBD2. V trimming: 2 bases; J trimming: 3 bases; junction bases outside the gene matches: 2. Germline V gene lookup returns CDR1 SGHNT and CDR2 YYREEE (reference sequence). The CDR3 contains 13 residues. Here the CDR3 DNA reads TGTGCCAGCAGCTTATCGGGGGGCTACGAGCAGTACTTC. This translates into CASSLSGGYEQYF.

This clone was seen a few times. The genes are TRBV19 and TRBJ1-5; D unresolved. The germline gives CDR1 LNHDA, CDR2 SQIVND (reference sequence). With 4 bases removed from V and 0 bases from J, the gap between germline ends came to 10 bases. CDR3 length: 15 residues. CDR3 in amino acids: CASSRELLSNQPQHF. The DNA of the CDR3 is TGTGCCAGTAGTAGAGAGCTACTTAGCAATCAGCCCCAGCATTTT.

The rearrangement joins TRBV5-5 to TRBJ2-7, with unresolved D. The CDR3 length is 14 residues. CDR1 and CDR2 (germline): SGHKS, YYEKEE (reference sequence). The V and J ends lost 0 bases and 3 bases respectively, with 10 bases between them. The CDR3 DNA follows: TGTGCCAGCAGCTTGGTCGGGTCGGGCTACGAGCAGTACTTC. This gives the protein CASSLVGSGYEQYF.

The chain links TRBV30 to TRBJ2-7; TRBD1 agrees at 10 bases. The CDR3 spans 16 residues. Germline V gene sequence: CDR1 GTSNPN, CDR2 SVGIG (reference sequence). V was pared by 0 bases and J by 1 base, with 6 bases of the junction left unmatched. In DNA form, the CDR3 reads TGTGCCTGGAGTGTACAGGACAGGGGGTATTCCTACGAGCAGTACTTC. Amino acid sequence: CAWSVQDRGYSYEQYF.

This chain links TRBV19 with TRBJ2-4; 10 bases fit TRBD1. CDR1 LNHDA and CDR2 SQIVND come from the germline V gene (reference sequence). J was trimmed by 2 bases and V by 5 bases; bases with no gene match: 6. The CDR3 consists of 16 residues. The CDR3 here is CASSVGTGASKNIQYF. The CDR3 nucleotides read TGTGCCAGTAGTGTCGGGACAGGGGCATCCAAAAACATTCAGTACTTC.

The rearrangement uses TRBV11-3 and TRBJ2-2; D uncertain. The germline V gene encodes CDR1 SGHNT and CDR2 YENEEA. Trimming pared 4 bases from V and 7 bases from J, leaving 10 bases between. This CDR3 spans 13 amino acids. CDR3 bases: TGTGCCAGCAGCTCAACAGCCTACGGGGAGCTGTTTTTT. Protein product: CASSSTAYGELFF.

This rearrangement joins TRBV28 to TRBJ2-2, with D perhaps TRBD1 (5 bases). CDR1 is MDHEN and CDR2 is SYDVKM in the germline V gene. V lost 2 bases and J lost 6, with 7 bases in between. The CDR3 is 13 residues long. CDR3 protein: CASSLVGPGELFF. Here the CDR3 DNA reads TGTGCCAGCAGTTTAGTGGGGCCCGGGGAGCTGTTTTTT.

The chain is built from TRBV6-6 and TRBJ1-1; TRBD1 matches at 7 bases. The CDR3 is made up of 14 amino acids. CDR1 is MNHNY, CDR2 SVGAGI, per germline (reference sequence). J was trimmed by 3 bases and V by 2 bases; bases with no gene match: 3. The CDR3 sequence is CASSYRGGDTEAFF. CDR3 in DNA: TGTGCCAGCAGTTACAGAGGGGGCGACACTGAAGCTTTCTTT.

The gene calls are TRBV19 and TRBJ2-1; TRBD2 agrees at 10 bases. Germline V lookup: CDR1 LNHDA, CDR2 SQIVND (reference sequence). Trimming removed 6 bases from V and 6 bases from J; junction bases left unmatched: 5. The CDR3 runs to 14 residues. CDR3 sequence: CASRSGTSVNEQFF. The CDR3 region has the DNA TGTGCCAGTAGATCAGGGACTAGCGTCAATGAGCAGTTCTTC.

The rearrangement links TRBV18 to TRBJ1-1; the D is unclear. Germline V gives CDR1 KGHSH, CDR2 LQKENI. Trimming pared 5 bases from V and 5 bases from J, leaving 12 bases between. The CDR3 runs 13 residues. The CDR3 here is CASSITIRTEAFF. The DNA of the CDR3 is TGTGCCAGCTCAATTACCATTCGGACTGAAGCTTTCTTT.